This record looks at one T cell receptor beta chain sequence and its context. Its antigen remains unknown. The entry originates in a study of long-term antiretroviral therapy in people with HIV. Participants who had HIV were, without exception, treated in the United States. Each specimen consisted of about 1-11 million cryopreserved PBMC prior to extraction of DNA. Assay version v3.0 of immunoSEQ was used, and it was run at survey level. The assay was immunoSEQ multiplex PCR, and TCRdb's table has in-frame clones only and misses some. The sample shows roughly 23,000 clones, around 83% of them seen only once. General study results and limits: The study collected no data on ART adherence, viral resistance or therapy changes. It was observed that HIV repertoires exhibited narrower CDR3 length ranges than controls.

The CDR3 covers 15 residues. V trimming: 3 bases; J trimming: 4 bases; junction bases outside the gene matches: 1. CDR1 SGDLS and CDR2 YYNGEE come from the germline V gene. This chain uses TRBV9 with TRBJ2-1, with TRBD2 matching over 13 bases. This receptor was taken from a man younger than 35 with HIV. The sample consisted of unsorted PBMCs, taken 0.1 years before starting antiretroviral therapy. The CDR3 spells CASSGLAGGYNEQFF. The DNA for the CDR3 is TGTGCCAGCAGCGGACTAGCGGGGGGTTACAATGAGCAGTTCTTC.